These T cell receptor beta chains were read from a single sample in a study of identical twins. MiXCR, applied by TCRdb to the 5' RACE reads, yields one record per CDR3 protein. Seen here are approximately 1.8 million distinct CDR3 sequences, under 35% observed once, and the top ten hold 0.25% to 0.3%. What was sequenced was cord blood. The receptors here all came from a newborn girl in good health. CDR3s include the opening cysteine and the closing phenylalanine or tryptophan. A D gene is named only where the DNA matches it firmly. Part of the rows lack a size; the others show once, few, many or a class for expanded clones.

NA	TRBJ1-1	TRBV11-2	few	CASSASRGGNTEAFF	TGTGCCAGCAGCGCCTCGAGGGGTGGGAACACTGAAGCTTTCTTT
NA	TRBJ1-2	TRBV7-9	few	CATKRSGGPTYGYTF	TGTGCCACCAAAAGGTCGGGAGGGCCAACCTATGGCTACACCTTC
NA	TRBJ2-7	TRBV27	few	CASSLTRTISYEQYF	TGTGCCAGCAGCCTTACCCGGACTATCTCCTACGAGCAGTACTTC
NA	TRBJ2-1	TRBV6-5	few	CASSYSWDFHPRSYNEQFF	TGTGCCAGCAGTTACTCGTGGGACTTCCACCCTCGCTCCTACAATGAGCAGTTCTTC
TRBD2	TRBJ2-7	TRBV11-1	NA	CASTELAGLLYEQYF	TGTGCCAGCACGGAACTAGCGGGATTGCTCTACGAGCAGTACTTC
NA	TRBJ2-1	TRBV7-9	NA	CASSLEGSLIEQFF	TGTGCCAGCAGCTTAGAGGGTAGTTTAATTGAGCAGTTCTTC
NA	TRBJ2-3	TRBV11-1	few	CASSRPLEGRGDTQYF	TGTGCCAGCAGCAGACCCCTGGAGGGCCGAGGAGATACGCAGTATTTT
TRBD1	TRBJ2-3	TRBV28	few	CASSRGQGADTDTQYF	TGTGCCAGCAGTCGGGGACAGGGGGCGGACACAGATACGCAGTATTTT
TRBD1	TRBJ1-4	TRBV6-1	NA	CASSGDRGLPTFNEKLFF	TGTGCCAGCAGTGGGGACAGGGGCCTTCCAACCTTTAATGAAAAACTGTTTTTT
TRBD1	TRBJ2-7	TRBV27	few	CASRLTFLGTDFYEQYF	TGTGCCAGCAGACTTACCTTTCTCGGGACAGACTTCTACGAGCAGTACTTC
TRBD1	TRBJ1-4	TRBV20-1	NA	CSAKKTGGGEKLFF	TGCAGTGCTAAAAAGACAGGGGGGGGTGAAAAACTGTTTTTT
TRBD1	TRBJ1-4	TRBV7-9	few	CASSLLAGGEKLFF	TGTGCCAGCAGCTTATTGGCAGGGGGTGAAAAACTGTTTTTT
NA	TRBJ2-2	TRBV20-1	few	CSASSGHHTGELFF	TGCAGTGCTTCCTCGGGACACCACACCGGGGAGCTGTTTTTT
NA	TRBJ2-3	TRBV5-1	NA	CASRMGGLGLTSTDTQYF	TGCGCCAGCAGGATGGGGGGACTTGGACTAACGAGCACAGATACGCAGTATTTT
NA	TRBJ2-3	TRBV28	NA	CASLLASPTDTQYF	TGTGCCAGCCTGCTAGCGTCTCCCACAGATACGCAGTATTTT
NA	TRBJ1-2	TRBV11-2	many	CASSLANNYGYTF	TGTGCCAGCAGCTTAGCCAATAACTATGGCTACACCTTC
NA	TRBJ2-5	TRBV10-3	NA	CAIKARDYQETQYF	TGTGCCATCAAGGCCCGGGACTACCAAGAGACCCAGTACTTC
NA	TRBJ2-3	TRBV4-2	NA	CASSPPGVGSTDTQYF	TGTGCCAGCAGCCCCCCCGGGGTCGGAAGCACAGATACGCAGTATTTT
NA	TRBJ2-7	TRBV4-2	many	CASSQVPLGPYEQYF	TGTGCCAGCAGCCAAGTACCCCTAGGCCCCTACGAGCAGTACTTC
NA	TRBJ1-2	TRBV12-3/TRBV12-4	NA	CASSLWPHGGDYGYTF	TGTGCCAGCAGTTTATGGCCCCACGGGGGAGACTATGGCTACACCTTC
NA	TRBJ2-7	TRBV10-3	NA	CAISPVFGGEQYF	TGTGCCATCAGTCCCGTATTTGGGGGTGAGCAGTACTTC
TRBD1	TRBJ1-6	TRBV5-4	few	CASSLWGTGHSPLHF	TGTGCCAGCAGCTTGTGGGGGACAGGGCATTCACCCCTCCACTTT
NA	TRBJ1-1	TRBV6-5	NA	CASSYPPGGTEAFF	TGTGCCAGCAGTTACCCTCCGGGGGGCACTGAAGCTTTCTTT
TRBD2	TRBJ2-3	TRBV4-2	once	CASSQATLGLVGTDTQYF	TGTGCCAGCAGCCAAGCTACCCTCGGACTAGTTGGCACAGATACGCAGTATTTT
NA	TRBJ2-5	TRBV21-1	NA	CASSAPRAGGEETQYF	TGTGCCAGCAGCGCCCCGAGGGCGGGAGGAGAGGAGACCCAGTACTTC
TRBD2	TRBJ2-5	TRBV29-1	NA	CSADTGTSGGSEQYF	TGCAGCGCCGATACCGGGACTAGCGGGGGTAGTGAGCAGTACTTC
TRBD1	TRBJ1-2	TRBV28	few	CASSLVRTGFPGYTF	TGTGCCAGCAGTTTAGTCCGGACAGGGTTTCCTGGCTACACCTTC
TRBD1	TRBJ1-1	TRBV7-2	NA	CASSSWTGENTEAFF	TGTGCCAGCAGCTCTTGGACAGGGGAGAACACTGAAGCTTTCTTT
NA	TRBJ2-2	TRBV20-1	NA	CSARPYTNTGELFF	TGCAGTGCTAGACCTTACACGAACACCGGGGAGCTGTTTTTT
NA	TRBJ2-3	TRBV20-1	many	CSARGLGLSTDTQYF	TGCAGTGCTAGGGGATTGGGACTCAGCACAGATACGCAGTATTTT
NA	TRBJ2-1	TRBV28	NA	CASSGRGTFYNEQFF	TGTGCCAGCAGTGGACGGGGTACATTCTACAATGAGCAGTTCTTC
TRBD1	TRBJ2-6	TRBV10-3	NA	CAILGGDRPSPGANVLTF	TGTGCCATCCTTGGTGGGGACAGACCCTCTCCTGGGGCCAACGTCCTGACTTTC
NA	TRBJ1-1	TRBV30	NA	CAWSVYFEAFF	TGTGCCTGGAGTGTGTACTTTGAAGCTTTCTTT
TRBD2	TRBJ2-6	TRBV28	NA	CASSSAGDSGANVLTF	TGTGCCAGCAGTTCGGCGGGGGACTCTGGGGCCAACGTCCTGACTTTC
TRBD2	TRBJ2-7	TRBV5-1	few	CASSVGRGLAKEGQYF	TGCGCCAGCAGCGTAGGCCGGGGACTAGCCAAAGAGGGCCAGTACTTC
NA	TRBJ1-5	TRBV28	NA	CASSFGLQTGFQPQHF	TGTGCCAGCAGTTTCGGTCTCCAAACAGGGTTCCAGCCCCAGCATTTT
NA	TRBJ1-6	TRBV6-1	NA	CASIPKGGYNSPLHF	TGTGCCAGCATCCCCAAGGGGGGTTATAATTCACCCCTCCACTTT
TRBD2	TRBJ2-3	TRBV18	few	CASSPFVSGRGGTSTDTQYF	TGTGCCAGCTCACCGTTTGTCAGCGGGAGAGGTGGGACTAGCACAGATACGCAGTATTTT
TRBD2	TRBJ2-5	TRBV6-6	NA	CASSYLGSGEYQETQYF	TGTGCCAGCAGTTACCTGGGTAGCGGGGAATACCAAGAGACCCAGTACTTC
TRBD2	TRBJ2-5	TRBV9	NA	CASSFKTGGPLEETQYF	TGTGCCAGTAGTTTTAAAACGGGGGGGCCCTTAGAAGAGACCCAGTACTTC